This TCR beta chain was retrieved from a study of monozygotic twins with inflammatory bowel disease. Study outcomes and limitations: Healthy co-twins showed greater TCRbeta diversity (inverse Simpson) than IBD patients. Healthy twins shared more clonotypes with others than IBD patients, most markedly active ones.

CDR1 SQVTM and CDR2 ANQGSEA come from the germline V gene. The CDR3 extends over 13 amino acids. Reprocessing the 5' RACE reads, TCRdb reports a single entry for every CDR3 protein and omits DNA. This repertoire includes around 210,000 distinct CDR3 sequences. A remark on this clonotype: Its antigen is not identified.

This receptor was taken from a human donor with ulcerative colitis or Crohn's disease, or a healthy co-twin of an affected twin (not recorded which). The chain uses TRBV29-1 and TRBJ2-2; the TCRdb call, TRBD1, lacks DNA for checking. The sample comprised blood. The CDR3 sequence: CSAGTGNTGELFF.